The entry below gives a single T cell receptor beta chain sequence along with its context. Its target is not known. TCRdb keeps only in-frame clones here, not all; method: immunoSEQ multiplex PCR. The sample consists of tens of thousands of clones, roughly two thirds of them appearing once. The CDR3 covers 14 residues. Germline V gene lookup returns CDR1 MGHRA and CDR2 YSYEKL. Trimming pared 1 base from V and 8 bases from J, leaving 12 bases between. The entry originates in a study of cytotoxic CD8 clonotypes in ibrutinib-treated CLL. For the study at large: With a range of 6 to 36, the median treatment time before response samples were taken was over 9 months.

The study, taken as a whole, reports: Measured clonality at baseline was greater than in age-matched healthy donors and tracked with circulating CD8+ T-cell counts.

Genomic DNA for TCR beta libraries, about 1.8 micrograms, came from cryopreserved PBMCs. The rearrangement links TRBV4-1 to TRBJ1-5, with a possible D match to TRBD1 (5 bases). The sample was PBMCs, taken after 12 months of ibrutinib treatment. This clonotype originated in a human donor with chronic lymphocytic leukemia. CDR3 nucleotides: TGCGCCAGCAGCCAAGGGACAACGGTAGAGCCCCAGCATTTT. Its protein product is CASSQGTTVEPQHF.